Listed here are 17 T cell receptor beta chains from one sample, sequenced in a study of T cells expressing NK-cell markers. TCRdb re-called the 5' RACE reads and shows each CDR3 protein once, DNA omitted. In total, the table holds around 280,000 distinct CDR3 sequences. The specimen was blood T cells: a sorted CD56 or NKG2C T cell subset, CD4+ or CD8+ T cells, or bulk PBMC T cells (not recorded which). These receptors were collected from a man aged 18-30 years in good health.

The rearrangement joins TRBV24-1 to TRBJ2-1; there is no DNA to check the TCRdb D call of TRBD1. Germline CDR1 reads KGHDR; CDR2 reads SFDVKD. The CDR3 length is 15 residues. The CDR3 here is CATSDSVDSYNEQFF.

CDR3 residues: CSGTTGRGTDTQYF. The chain recombines TRBV29-1 with TRBJ2-3; the D gene TCRdb calls, TRBD1, cannot be checked with no DNA. The CDR3 is 14 amino acids. Germline CDR1 reads SQVTM; CDR2 reads ANQGSEA.

The CDR3 sequence is CSAQRDSNYNEQFF. The V gene is TRBV20-1, the J gene TRBJ2-1; TCRdb's D call of TRBD1 is untestable without DNA. The CDR3 extends over 14 amino acids. CDR1 is DFQATT, CDR2 SNEGSKA, per germline (reference sequence).

The rearrangement joins TRBV6-5 to TRBJ1-6; the D gene TCRdb calls, TRBD1, cannot be checked with no DNA. Germline values: CDR1 MNHEY, CDR2 SVGAGI. This CDR3 has 17 amino acids. CDR3 loop: CASSYRTGETYNSPLHF.

The V and J genes are TRBV4-3 and TRBJ2-7. The germline V gene has CDR1 LGHNA and CDR2 YSLEER. The CDR3 consists of 15 residues. This chain's CDR3 is CASSQEGGSSYEQYF.

The CDR3 protein is CSVGAALSYNEQFF. The rearrangement joins TRBV29-1 to TRBJ2-1; TCRdb indicates TRBD1, and absent DNA this call remains unverified. This CDR3 region has 14 residues. Germline CDR1 and CDR2: SQVTM and ANQGSEA.

CDR3 protein: CASSLALGQGNGGYTF. V is TRBV12-3 or TRBV12-4 and J is TRBJ1-2; there is no DNA to check the TCRdb D call of TRBD1. The CDR3 length is 16 residues.

The J gene is TRBJ2-5, the V gene TRBV12-3 or TRBV12-4; TCRdb picks TRBD2, but there is no DNA to check that call. There are 17 residues in the CDR3. CDR3 in amino acids: CASSPPGGALAEETQYF.

This chain uses TRBV2 with TRBJ1-1. The length of the CDR3 is 12 residues. Per germline, CDR1 SNHLY and CDR2 FYNNEI. The CDR3 is CASSPSGTEAFF.

The chain joins TRBV20-1 to TRBJ2-1; absent DNA, TCRdb's TRBD2 call cannot be checked. This CDR3 is 14 amino acids long. In germline, CDR1 is DFQATT, CDR2 SNEGSKA (reference sequence). Here the CDR3 reads CSARDGTSGNEQFF.

This chain connects TRBV20-1 to TRBJ2-2; TCRdb calls TRBD1, which cannot be checked without DNA. The V gene's germline CDR1 is DFQATT and CDR2 SNEGSKA (reference sequence). The CDR3 covers 16 residues. This CDR3 reads CSAHIRGTVGTGELFF.

The gene calls are TRBV18 and TRBJ1-1; as DNA is missing, the TRBD1 call by TCRdb cannot be tested. The CDR3 is made up of 16 amino acids. The germline gives CDR1 KGHSH, CDR2 LQKENI. Here the CDR3 reads CASSPNTGGLNTEAFF.

The chain carries TRBV7-9 and TRBJ2-1. Germline V CDR1 and CDR2: SEHNR, FQNEAQ (reference sequence). This CDR3 is built from 13 residues. CDR3 residues: CAISEGSYNEQFF.

V is TRBV12-3 or TRBV12-4 and J is TRBJ2-1; there is no DNA to check the TCRdb D call of TRBD2. This CDR3 is 14 amino acids long. The CDR3 here is CASSLPRVAGEQFF.

This sequence joins TRBV12-3 or TRBV12-4 and TRBJ2-5; the D call of TRBD2 rests on TCRdb alone, since no DNA is present to check it. CDR3 length: 14 amino acids. The CDR3 is CASSLSAAAQTQYF.

The chain carries TRBV4-3 and TRBJ2-1. CDR3 length: 17 amino acids. CDR1 is LGHNA, CDR2 YSLEER, per germline. The CDR3 reads CASSQDFRASSYNEQFF.

The chain joins TRBV12-3 or TRBV12-4 to TRBJ2-6. The CDR3 extends over 14 amino acids. The CDR3 sequence: CASSNRTGANVLTF.